Shown below are 23 T cell receptor beta chains from a single sample sequenced in a study of blood T cell repertoires in COVID-19. Assay: immunoSEQ multiplex PCR; the TCRdb copy retains only in-frame clones and omits some. The table lists around 180,000 clones, more than 80% of them singletons. The source material was peripheral blood. Receptors originate from a human donor in a cohort sampled during active COVID-19.

The rearrangement joins TRBV2 to TRBJ2-1; D possibly corresponds to TRBD1 (6 bases). This CDR3 spans 13 amino acids. Trimming took off 6 bases at V and 5 bases at J, with 11 bases between the two ends. Germline V lookup: CDR1 SNHLY, CDR2 FYNNEI. The CDR3 sequence is CASRYDRNNEQFF. CDR3 nucleotides: TGTGCCAGCAGGTATGACAGGAACAATGAGCAGTTCTTC.

The rearrangement links TRBV3-1 (or the pseudogene TRBV3-2) to TRBJ2-5; D is uncertain. Germline assignment: CDR1 LGHDT and CDR2 YNNKEL (reference sequence). The length of the CDR3 is 11 residues. The V end lost 3 bases, the J end lost 9 bases, and 8 bases lay between the germline ends. The CDR3 spells CASSHVGAQYF. CDR3 bases: TGTGCCAGCAGCCACGTAGGAGCCCAGTACTTC.

V is TRBV7-2 and J is TRBJ2-1; TRBD2 matches 9 bases. CDR1 and CDR2 (germline): SGHTA, FQGNSA. CDR3 length equals 15 residues. With V trimmed by 5 bases and J by 7 bases, 9 bases remained unmatched. DNA for the CDR3: TGTGCCAGCAGCCCCCCAGCGGGGGGTTTGAATGAGCAGTTCTTC. Translated, it gives CASSPPAGGLNEQFF. The entire variable domain, with the rest obtained from reference TRBV7-2 and TRBJ2-1, is as follows: GAGVSQSPSNKVTEKGKDVELRCDPISGHTALYWYRQSLGQGLEFLIYFQGNSAPDKSGLPSDRFSAERTGGSVSTLTIQRTQQEDSAVYLCASSPPAGGLNEQFFGPGTRLTVL.

A note on this clone: The sample carries other DNA sequences with the same CDR3. CDR3 in DNA: TGTGCCAGCAGTTTTGGGGGGAACGAGCAGTACTTC. Amino acids: CASSFGGNEQYF. The gene calls are TRBV12-3 or TRBV12-4 and TRBJ2-7; D is possibly TRBD2 (6 bases). Trimming stripped 3 bases from V and 5 bases from J, with 8 bases between. The CDR3 spans 12 residues.

On this clone: Other DNA sequences in the same sample also yield this CDR3. The chain joins TRBV7-2 to TRBJ2-7; D not resolved. The CDR3 totals 11 residues. In germline, CDR1 is SGHTA, CDR2 FQGNSA. The V end was cut by 1 base, the J end by 5 bases, with 3 bases between. The CDR3 nucleotides are TGTGCCAGCAGCTTAGGCGACGAGCAGTACTTC. It specifies CASSLGDEQYF.

In this sample, this clone turned up a few times. The chain employs TRBV11-2 and TRBJ2-7, with 10 bases identical to TRBD1. J was trimmed by 3 bases and V by 5 bases; bases with no gene match: 4. The CDR3 is made up of 14 amino acids. Germline CDR1 SGHAT, CDR2 FQNNGV. CDR3 loop: CASSPGQGIYEQYF. Here the CDR3 DNA reads TGTGCCAGCAGCCCGGGACAGGGGATCTACGAGCAGTACTTC.

This sequence joins TRBV24-1 and TRBJ2-3, with 9 bases aligning to TRBD1. Losses at the gene ends were 1 base for V and 5 bases for J; bases not matched to a gene: 6. Germline V gene data show CDR1 as KGHDR and CDR2 as SFDVKD. The CDR3 has 16 amino acids. CDR3: CATSDFRRTGVDTQYF. In DNA form, the CDR3 reads TGTGCCACCAGTGATTTTCGAAGGACAGGGGTAGATACGCAGTATTTT.

This rearrangement joins TRBV19 to TRBJ2-1, with 8 positions matching TRBD2. The CDR3 spans 15 residues. Germline values: CDR1 LNHDA, CDR2 SQIVND (reference sequence). V shed 1 base and J 8 bases; nucleotides not matched to a gene: 7. CDR3 in amino acids: CASSIAAGGIHEQFF. The CDR3 region has the DNA TGTGCCAGTAGTATAGCGGCGGGGGGCATCCATGAGCAGTTCTTC.

V and J are TRBV4-1 and TRBJ2-7; TRBD2 might be the D (7 bases). CDR1 is MGHRA and CDR2 is YSYEKL in the germline V gene. V gave up 0 bases and J gave up 2 bases, with 17 bases separating them. The CDR3 loop spans 17 amino acids. The CDR3: CASSQERGGGVAYEQYF. DNA for the CDR3: TGCGCCAGCAGCCAAGAAAGGGGGGGAGGGGTCGCCTACGAGCAGTACTTC.

The chain couples TRBV14 to TRBJ2-7, with D uncertain. The V and J ends lost 1 base and 4 bases respectively, with 23 bases between them. In germline, CDR1 is SGHDN, CDR2 FVKESK. This CDR3 spans 18 amino acids. The CDR3 reads CASSQGRFSRSVYYEQYF. CDR3 DNA sequence: TGTGCCAGCAGCCAAGGAAGGTTTAGCCGATCCGTCTATTACGAGCAGTACTTC.

The V and J genes are TRBV5-1 and TRBJ2-5; 7 bases are a match to TRBD2. The CDR3 loop spans 15 amino acids. The V segment lost 1 base and the J segment 3 bases; nucleotides outside the gene matches: 6. Germline V gene sequence: CDR1 SGHRS, CDR2 YFSETQ. The CDR3 DNA follows: TGCGCCAGCAGCTTGTCACCCAGCGGGGAAGAGACCCAGTACTTC. Translation gives CASSLSPSGEETQYF.

This chain uses TRBV9 with TRBJ1-1, with TRBD1 as a possible D gene (5 bases). V lost 0 bases, J lost 0 bases, and 15 bases lay in between. CDR1 and CDR2 from the germline V gene are SGDLS and YYNGEE. The CDR3 runs to 17 residues. The CDR3 sequence is CASSVAPGGELNTEAFF. In DNA form, the CDR3 reads TGTGCCAGCAGCGTAGCCCCGGGGGGTGAACTGAACACTGAAGCTTTCTTT.

The chain couples TRBV27 to TRBJ1-5; D is uncertain. Trimming left V 2 bases short and J 9 bases short, with 11 bases between. Germline V CDR1 and CDR2: MNHEY, SMNVEV (reference sequence). The CDR3 is made up of 13 amino acids. CDR3 sequence: CASSLQLEGPQHF. As DNA, the CDR3 is TGTGCCAGCAGTTTACAACTCGAGGGGCCCCAGCATTTT.

The chain uses TRBV10-3 and TRBJ2-5, with TRBD1 matching over 7 bases. This CDR3 contains 12 residues. Germline values: CDR1 ENHRY, CDR2 SYGVKD. V dropped 6 bases and J dropped 2; count of bases not matched to a gene: 0. The CDR3 loop is CAIRTGQETQYF. The CDR3 DNA reads as TGTGCCATCAGGACAGGGCAAGAGACCCAGTACTTC.

This chain links TRBV29-1 with TRBJ1-3; D is uncertain. V was shortened by 4 bases and J by 0 bases, with 7 bases between the two germline ends. Germline assignment: CDR1 SQVTM and CDR2 ANQGSEA. The CDR3 covers 13 residues. This CDR3 is CSVAEASGNTIYF. In nucleotides, the CDR3 is TGCAGCGTTGCGGAGGCCTCTGGAAACACCATATATTTT.

V usage is TRBV4-2 and J usage is TRBJ2-1, with 15 bases aligning to TRBD2. The germline CDR1 and CDR2 sequences are LGHNA and YNFKEQ. This CDR3 has 16 amino acids. Trimming removed 5 bases from V and 4 bases from J; junction bases left unmatched: 3. The CDR3 nucleotides read TGTGCCAGCAGCGACGGACTAGCGGGGGGGTACAATGAGCAGTTCTTC. Encoded protein: CASSDGLAGGYNEQFF.

The chain combines TRBV29-1 with TRBJ1-2; D is unresolved. This CDR3 contains 14 residues. CDR1 and CDR2 from the germline V gene are SQVTM and ANQGSEA. V was cut by 0 bases and J by 2 bases, with 10 bases left in between. CDR3 protein: CSVEDLAGNYGYTF. CDR3 nucleotides: TGCAGCGTTGAAGATCTAGCAGGCAACTATGGCTACACCTTC.

The rearrangement links TRBV7-2 to TRBJ1-1; D call uncertain. V was cut by 0 bases and J by 2 bases, with 7 bases left in between. The CDR3 runs to 14 residues. Germline lookup yields CDR1 SGHTA and CDR2 FQGNSA. The CDR3 region has the DNA TGTGCCAGCAGCTTAGCGGTAGATAACACTGAAGCTTTCTTT. Protein sequence: CASSLAVDNTEAFF.

For this clone: The same CDR3 is also encoded by other DNA sequences in this sample. This rearrangement joins TRBV5-6 to TRBJ1-1; D gene unclear. The CDR3 runs 13 residues. The V and J ends lost 2 bases and 5 bases respectively, with 10 bases between them. Germline V lookup: CDR1 SGHDT, CDR2 YYEEEE. The CDR3 DNA follows: TGTGCCAGCAGCTTTCCAGGAGGGACTGAAGCTTTCTTT. Protein product: CASSFPGGTEAFF.

The V call is TRBV19, the J call TRBJ1-2, with a tentative D call TRBD1 (5 bases). CDR3 length: 16 amino acids. Germline CDR1 LNHDA, CDR2 SQIVND (reference sequence). The V gene lost 1 base and the J gene lost 4 bases, with 16 bases spanning the gap. CDR3 protein: CASSIAGIPQLYGYTF. In DNA, the CDR3 is TGTGCCAGTAGTATAGCAGGGATACCGCAACTCTATGGCTACACCTTC.

The V call is TRBV11-1, the J call TRBJ2-7, with D possibly matching TRBD2 (6 bases). Germline V lookup: CDR1 SGHAT, CDR2 FQDESV (reference sequence). This CDR3 contains 13 residues. Trimming took off 5 bases at V and 6 bases at J, with 14 bases between the two ends. The CDR3: CASSRGEAGEQYF. CDR3 in DNA: TGTGCCAGCAGCCGCGGGGAGGCCGGCGAGCAGTACTTC.

V usage is TRBV2 and J usage is TRBJ1-4; D gene ambiguous. This CDR3 spans 15 amino acids. Germline V gene lookup returns CDR1 SNHLY and CDR2 FYNNEI. Deletions cut 7 bases from V and 0 bases from J, with 12 bases between. CDR3 in amino acids: CASTPMRATNEKLFF. Here the CDR3 DNA reads TGTGCCAGCACCCCAATGCGGGCAACTAATGAAAAACTGTTTTTT.

The gene calls are TRBV5-6 and TRBJ1-2; 9 nucleotides agree with TRBD1. V lost 5 bases and J lost 7; bases outside the gene matches: 6. CDR3 size: 13 residues. Germline V gives CDR1 SGHDT, CDR2 YYEEEE. CDR3 coding DNA: TGTGCCAGCAGGGTGGGGACAGGGCTTGGCTACACCTTC. It is translated as CASRVGTGLGYTF.